This TCR beta chain is from a study of blood T cell repertoires in COVID-19. CDR1 and CDR2 from the germline V gene are LNHDA and SQIVND (reference sequence). Trimming removed 5 bases from V and 7 bases from J, with 20 bases in between. This CDR3 spans 16 amino acids. The method was immunoSEQ multiplex PCR; TCRdb's version includes in-frame clones alone and lacks a portion of them. The repertoire has around 330,000 clones, 80% to 90% of them found once; the top ten carry 8% to 9.5%. Grouping used clinical history reported by participants in a survey and questionnaire. Donors of Cohort 3 who recovered were those that had two negative PCRs, clearance, or symptom resolution.

The chain is built from TRBV19 and TRBJ2-2; weak D call: TRBD2 (6 bases). The sequenced material came from PBMCs or T cells enriched from blood (not recorded which). The source is a woman between 18 and 29 years old who had recovered from COVID-19. The CDR3 DNA follows: TGTGCCAGTAGTTTCCGGACCTCACGGGGGAGCGGGGAGCTGTTTTTT. This translates into CASSFRTSRGSGELFF. The full variable domain, its missing parts supplied by reference TRBV19 and TRBJ2-2, is DGGITQSPKYLFRKEGQNVTLSCEQNLNHDAMYWYRQDPGQGLRLIYYSQIVNDFQKGDIAEGYSVSREKKESFPLTVTSAQKNPTAFYLCASSFRTSRGSGELFFGEGSRLTVL.